The 17 T cell receptor beta chains reported below all come from one sample, sequenced in a study of PD-1 blockade in classical Hodgkin lymphoma. Relapses following autologous stem cell transplantation were seen in all patients, with brentuximab vedotin exposure varying. CD4+ T cells were purified from thawed PBMCs by magnetic negative selection. Produced via immunoSEQ multiplex PCR; TCRdb's table is partial and in-frame only. Counted here are about 31,000 clones, 85% occurring once; the ten biggest clones make up 2% to 2.5%. The sequences come from CD4+ T cells from blood, collected at baseline. The receptors originated from a human donor with classical Hodgkin lymphoma.

There are a few counts of this clone. The rearrangement joins TRBV2 to TRBJ2-2; unclear D gene. Trimming removed 8 bases from V and 0 bases from J, with 10 bases in between. CDR1 is SNHLY and CDR2 is FYNNEI in the germline V gene. The CDR3 length is 14 residues. CDR3 protein: CASRETSNTGELFF. The CDR3 DNA follows: TGTGCCAGCCGAGAGACGTCGAACACCGGGGAGCTGTTTTTT. The complete variable domain, with remaining parts taken from reference TRBV2 and TRBJ2-2, reads EPEVTQTPSHQVTQMGQEVILRCVPISNHLYFYWYRQILGQKVEFLVSFYNNEISEKSEIFDDQFSVERPDGSNFTLKIRSTKLEDSAMYFCASRETSNTGELFFGEGSRLTVL.

The chain's CDR3 is CASSPGQVGTEAFF. CDR3 in DNA: TGTGCCAGCTCACCGGGACAGGTCGGGACTGAAGCTTTCTTT. This chain connects TRBV18 to TRBJ1-1; 8 bases are shared with TRBD1. The CDR3 consists of 14 residues. Trimming at V came to 3 bases and at J to 5 bases, leaving 5 bases not matched to a gene. Germline assignment: CDR1 KGHSH and CDR2 LQKENI.

This chain links TRBV30 with TRBJ2-1; unclear D gene. Trimming took off 3 bases at V and 4 bases at J, with 7 bases between the two ends. CDR1 and CDR2 (germline): GTSNPN, SVGIG (reference sequence). The CDR3 is 12 amino acids. The CDR3 coding sequence is TGTGCCTGGAGCTCCTATTACAATGAGCAGTTCTTC. Translating it yields CAWSSYYNEQFF. The full variable domain, completed using reference TRBV30 and TRBJ2-1, is SQTIHQWPATLVQPVGSPLSLECTVEGTSNPNLYWYRQAAGRGLQLLFYSVGIGQISSEVPQNLSASRPQDRQFILSSKKLLLSDSGFYLCAWSSYYNEQFFGPGTRLTVL.

This clone was detected only once. The chain joins TRBV10-2 to TRBJ2-5; TRBD1 might be the D (5 bases). The J call could be wrong; TRBJ2-7 is a better fit for the DNA end. This CDR3 is 12 amino acids long. The germline gives CDR1 WSHSY, CDR2 SAAADI. CDR3 amino acids: CASRGQAYEQYF. CDR3 nucleotide sequence: TGCGCCAGCAGAGGACAAGCCTACGAGCAGTACTTC.

With regard to this clone: Other nucleotide sequences from this sample produce the same CDR3. The chain joins TRBV7-2 to TRBJ2-5; TRBD2 might be the D (6 bases). The length of the CDR3 is 14 residues. Trimming pared 0 bases from V and 4 bases from J, leaving 9 bases between. Germline assignment: CDR1 SGHTA and CDR2 FQGNSA. The CDR3 protein is CASSLAGGGETQYF. The CDR3 nucleotides read TGTGCCAGCAGCTTAGCGGGAGGAGGAGAGACCCAGTACTTC.

The chain uses TRBV18 and TRBJ2-5; TRBD2 matches at 8 bases. This CDR3 region has 14 residues. V lost 6 bases and J lost 5; bases outside the gene matches: 8. Germline values: CDR1 KGHSH, CDR2 LQKENI. Written as DNA, the CDR3 is TGTGCCAGCTCCCGGGGACTAGACTGGGAGACCCAGTACTTC. Amino acid sequence: CASSRGLDWETQYF.

V gene TRBV19 combines with J gene TRBJ1-3, with a weak D call TRBD1 (5 bases). This CDR3 has 14 residues. V lost 3 bases and J 4 bases, leaving 10 bases between the germline ends. Germline loops: CDR1 LNHDA, CDR2 SQIVND (reference sequence). CDR3 sequence: CASSIGTSGNTIYF. The DNA of the CDR3 is TGTGCCAGTAGTATTGGGACGAGCGGAAACACCATATATTTT.

The genes are TRBV7-9 and TRBJ1-2; D is uncertain. Trimming removed 7 bases from V and 2 bases from J, with 11 bases in between. The CDR3 covers 13 residues. Germline V CDR1 and CDR2: SEHNR, FQNEAQ (reference sequence). The CDR3 coding sequence is TGTGCCAGCACCCTCGGGGTGAACTATGGCTACACCTTC. It encodes CASTLGVNYGYTF.

This clone was detected only once. The V gene is TRBV30, the J gene TRBJ1-3; D uncertain. Germline V gene data show CDR1 as GTSNPN and CDR2 as SVGIG (reference sequence). V was pared by 1 base and J by 4 bases, with 17 bases between. The CDR3 runs to 16 residues. The CDR3 sequence: CAWSATGRTGGNTIYF. For the CDR3, the DNA is TGTGCCTGGAGTGCCACCGGGAGGACGGGGGGAAACACCATATATTTT.

The genes are TRBV6-1 and TRBJ1-1; D is possibly TRBD1 (5 bases). Trimming removed 0 bases from V and 9 bases from J, with 11 bases in between. The CDR3 loop spans 13 amino acids. Germline assignment: CDR1 MNHNS and CDR2 SASEGT. Here the CDR3 DNA reads TGTGCCAGCAGTGAAGCGCGAGGGACGAAAGCTTTCTTT. Its protein is CASSEARGTKAFF.

The gene calls are TRBV6-5 and TRBJ1-2; unclear D gene. Per the germline V gene, CDR1 is MNHEY and CDR2 is SVGAGI. Trimming took 0 bases from V and 4 from J, leaving 9 bases between them. This CDR3 spans 14 amino acids. CDR3: CASSYSIPLYGYTF. As DNA, the CDR3 is TGTGCCAGCAGTTACTCGATACCCCTCTATGGCTACACCTTC.

The gene calls are TRBV25-1 and TRBJ2-3; D is unclear. Germline CDR1 is MGHDK and CDR2 is SYGVNS. V dropped 6 bases and J dropped 1 base, with 8 bases sitting between them. This CDR3 is 13 amino acids long. The CDR3 region is CASSPSGTDTQYF. The CDR3 coding sequence is TGTGCCAGCAGCCCCAGCGGCACAGATACGCAGTATTTT.

The chain is built from TRBV2 and TRBJ2-3, with 9 nucleotides matching TRBD2. This CDR3 comprises 12 residues. After removal of 6 bases from V and 7 bases from J, the junction contained 2 bases not matched to a gene. In germline, CDR1 is SNHLY, CDR2 FYNNEI. The DNA for the CDR3 is TGTGCCAGCAGGGGACTAGCCCATACGCAGTATTTT. Its protein is CASRGLAHTQYF. Complete variable domain (other parts from reference TRBV2 and TRBJ2-3): EPEVTQTPSHQVTQMGQEVILRCVPISNHLYFYWYRQILGQKVEFLVSFYNNEISEKSEIFDDQFSVERPDGSNFTLKIRSTKLEDSAMYFCASRGLAHTQYFGPGTRLTVL.

This clone appeared a few times. The chain uses TRBV5-8 and TRBJ2-2, with D unresolved. Trimming removed 2 bases from V and 6 bases from J, with 11 bases in between. Germline loops: CDR1 SGHTS, CDR2 YDEGEE. The CDR3 spans 14 residues. CDR3 nucleotide sequence: TGTGCCAGCAGCTTTTCCCTCACGGCCGGGGAGCTGTTTTTT. Translated: CASSFSLTAGELFF.

CDR3 region: CSVGLTGNEQFF. CDR3 nucleotide sequence: TGCAGCGTCGGCCTAACAGGGAATGAGCAGTTCTTC. The V call is TRBV29-1, the J call TRBJ2-1, with TRBD1 as a possible D gene (6 bases). Deletions cut 6 bases from V and 7 bases from J, with 13 bases between. Germline V gives CDR1 SQVTM, CDR2 ANQGSEA. The CDR3 runs 12 residues.

V usage is TRBV30 and J usage is TRBJ2-3; 8 bases map to TRBD2. V trimming: 2 bases; J trimming: 3 bases; junction bases outside the gene matches: 7. Germline-derived CDR1 and CDR2 are GTSNPN and SVGIG (reference sequence). This CDR3 is 15 amino acids long. CDR3 sequence (DNA): TGTGCCTGGAGTTCCCTCCAGCGGGGGACAGATACGCAGTATTTT. Translation: CAWSSLQRGTDTQYF.

The gene calls are TRBV4-1 and TRBJ2-7; a possible D gene is TRBD2 (6 bases). This CDR3 spans 13 amino acids. V gave up 4 bases and J gave up 6 bases, with 13 bases separating them. Germline V gene sequence: CDR1 MGHRA, CDR2 YSYEKL. The CDR3 coding sequence is TGCGCCAGCAGCCGGGGGGTGGTCGGCGAGCAGTACTTC. This encodes CASSRGVVGEQYF.